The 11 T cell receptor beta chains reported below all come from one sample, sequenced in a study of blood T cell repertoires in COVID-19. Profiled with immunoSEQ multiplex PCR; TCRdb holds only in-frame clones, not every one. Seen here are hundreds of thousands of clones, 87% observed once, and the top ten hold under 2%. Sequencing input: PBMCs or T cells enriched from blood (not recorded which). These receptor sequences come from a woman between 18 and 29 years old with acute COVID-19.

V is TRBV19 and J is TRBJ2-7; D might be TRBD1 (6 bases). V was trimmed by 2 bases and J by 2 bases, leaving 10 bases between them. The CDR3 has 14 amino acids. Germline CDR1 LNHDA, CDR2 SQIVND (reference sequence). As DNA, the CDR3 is TGTGCCAGTAGTATAAAGGACAGACCCTACGAGCAGTACTTC. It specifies CASSIKDRPYEQYF.

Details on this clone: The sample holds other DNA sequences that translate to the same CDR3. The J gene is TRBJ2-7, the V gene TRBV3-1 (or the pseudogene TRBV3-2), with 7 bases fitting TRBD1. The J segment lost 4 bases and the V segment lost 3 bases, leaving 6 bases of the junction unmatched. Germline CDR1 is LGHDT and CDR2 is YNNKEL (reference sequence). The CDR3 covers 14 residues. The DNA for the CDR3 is TGTGCCAGCAGCCAGGGGACAGATTATTACGAGCAGTACTTC. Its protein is CASSQGTDYYEQYF.

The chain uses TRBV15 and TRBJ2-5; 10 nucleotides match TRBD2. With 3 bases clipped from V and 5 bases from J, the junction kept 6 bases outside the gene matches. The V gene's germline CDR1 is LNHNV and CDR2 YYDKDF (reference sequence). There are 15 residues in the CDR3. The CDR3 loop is CATSRNSGGTETQYF. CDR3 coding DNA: TGTGCCACCAGCAGGAATAGCGGGGGGACCGAGACCCAGTACTTC.

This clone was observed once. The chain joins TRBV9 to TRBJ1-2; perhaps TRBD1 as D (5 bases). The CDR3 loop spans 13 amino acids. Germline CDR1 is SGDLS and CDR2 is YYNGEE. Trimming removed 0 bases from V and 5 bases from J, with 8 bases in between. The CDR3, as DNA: TGTGCCAGCAGCGTAGAAGCAGGGTATGGCTACACCTTC. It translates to CASSVEAGYGYTF.

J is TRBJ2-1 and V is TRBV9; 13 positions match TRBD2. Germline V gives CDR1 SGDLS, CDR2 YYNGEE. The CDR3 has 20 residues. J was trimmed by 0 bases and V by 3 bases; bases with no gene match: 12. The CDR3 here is CASSASGGLAGLSSYNEQFF. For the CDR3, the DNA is TGTGCCAGCAGCGCATCAGGGGGACTAGCGGGGTTGAGCTCCTACAATGAGCAGTTCTTC.

CDR3 loop: CAIRTGRGDNEQFF. The CDR3 DNA reads as TGTGCCATCAGGACGGGGCGGGGGGACAATGAGCAGTTCTTC. The gene calls are TRBV10-3 and TRBJ2-1; TRBD2 matches 8 bases. The CDR3 runs to 14 residues. V lost 6 bases and J lost 5; bases outside the gene matches: 6. CDR1 and CDR2 (germline): ENHRY, SYGVKD.

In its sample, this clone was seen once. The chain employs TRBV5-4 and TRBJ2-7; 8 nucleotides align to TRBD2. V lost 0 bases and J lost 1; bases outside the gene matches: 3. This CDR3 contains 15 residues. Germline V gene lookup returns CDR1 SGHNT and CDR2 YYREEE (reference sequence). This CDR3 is CASSLGIAGSYEQYF. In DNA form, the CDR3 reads TGTGCCAGCAGCTTGGGGATAGCGGGGTCCTACGAGCAGTACTTC.

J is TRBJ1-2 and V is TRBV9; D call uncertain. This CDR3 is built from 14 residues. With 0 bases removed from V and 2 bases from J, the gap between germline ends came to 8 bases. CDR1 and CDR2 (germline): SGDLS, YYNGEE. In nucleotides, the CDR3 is TGTGCCAGCAGCGTAGGGGCGCAGAACTATGGCTACACCTTC. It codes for CASSVGAQNYGYTF.

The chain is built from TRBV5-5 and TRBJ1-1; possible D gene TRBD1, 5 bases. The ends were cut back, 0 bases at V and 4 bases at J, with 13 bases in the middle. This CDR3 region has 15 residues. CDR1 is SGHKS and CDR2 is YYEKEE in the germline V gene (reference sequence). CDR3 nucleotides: TGTGCCAGCAGCTTGGTGATAGGTAGGGGCACTGAAGCTTTCTTT. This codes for CASSLVIGRGTEAFF.

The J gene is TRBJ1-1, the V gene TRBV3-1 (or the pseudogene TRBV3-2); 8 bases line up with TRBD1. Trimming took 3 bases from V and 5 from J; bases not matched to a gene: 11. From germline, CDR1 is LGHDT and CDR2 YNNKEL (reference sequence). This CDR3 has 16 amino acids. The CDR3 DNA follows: TGTGCCAGCAGCCAGGGACCAACAGGGGGAGGGACTGAAGCTTTCTTT. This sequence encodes CASSQGPTGGGTEAFF.

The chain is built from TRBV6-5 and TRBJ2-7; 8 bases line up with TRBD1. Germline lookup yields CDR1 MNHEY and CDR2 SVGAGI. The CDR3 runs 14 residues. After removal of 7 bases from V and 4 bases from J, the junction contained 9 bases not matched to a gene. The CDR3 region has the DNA TGTGCCAGCATTAACCGGGACAGGTCGTACGAGCAGTACTTC. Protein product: CASINRDRSYEQYF.